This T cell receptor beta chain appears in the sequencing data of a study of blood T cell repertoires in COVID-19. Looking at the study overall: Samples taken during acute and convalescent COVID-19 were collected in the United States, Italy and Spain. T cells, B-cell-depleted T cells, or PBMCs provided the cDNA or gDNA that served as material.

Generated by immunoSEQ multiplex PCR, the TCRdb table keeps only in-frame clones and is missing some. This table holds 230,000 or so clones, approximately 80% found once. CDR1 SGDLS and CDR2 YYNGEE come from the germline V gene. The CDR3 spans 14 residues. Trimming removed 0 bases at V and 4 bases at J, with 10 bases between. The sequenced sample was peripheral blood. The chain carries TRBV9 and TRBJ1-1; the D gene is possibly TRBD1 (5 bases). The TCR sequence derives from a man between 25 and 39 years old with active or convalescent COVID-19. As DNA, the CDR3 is TGTGCCAGCAGCGTAGGAGTGGGGGGCACTGAAGCTTTCTTT. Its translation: CASSVGVGGTEAFF.